This TCR beta chain came from a study of blood T cell repertoires in COVID-19. This clone was recorded a few times. Germline V lookup: CDR1 ENHRY, CDR2 SYGVKD. This CDR3 is built from 14 residues. V shed 6 bases, J shed 3 bases, and the junction held 4 bases outside the gene matches. Profiling relied on immunoSEQ multiplex PCR, and the TCRdb table lists in-frame clones only, not all of them. The data show about 87,000 clones, around 87% seen once. The chain has TRBV10-3 and TRBJ1-5, with TRBD1 matching 8 bases. The sample consisted of peripheral blood. The sequence came from a man aged 35 to 55 with acute or convalescent COVID-19. DNA of the CDR3: TGTGCCATCAGAGGACAGGGAGACAATCAGCCCCAGCATTTT. Its translation is CAIRGQGDNQPQHF.